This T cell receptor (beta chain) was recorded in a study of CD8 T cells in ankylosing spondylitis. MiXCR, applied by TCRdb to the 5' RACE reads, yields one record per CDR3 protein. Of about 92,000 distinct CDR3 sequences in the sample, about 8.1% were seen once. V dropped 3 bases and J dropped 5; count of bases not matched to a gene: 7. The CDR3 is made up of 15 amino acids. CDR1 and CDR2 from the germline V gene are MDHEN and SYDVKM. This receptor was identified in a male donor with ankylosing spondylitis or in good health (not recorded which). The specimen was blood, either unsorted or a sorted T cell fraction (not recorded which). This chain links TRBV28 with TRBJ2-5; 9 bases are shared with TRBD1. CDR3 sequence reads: CASSFDRGWLETQYF. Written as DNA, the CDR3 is TGTGCCAGCAGTTTTGACAGGGGGTGGTTGGAGACCCAGTACTTC.